The next 14 T cell receptor beta chains were all read from a single sample in a study of tumour-infiltrating T cells in Burkitt lymphoma. Sequenced by immunoSEQ multiplex PCR; TCRdb stores in-frame clones only, minus some. Among about 10,000 clones listed, about two thirds were seen once. Sequenced input: tumor tissue. These TCRs come from a human donor with diffuse large B-cell lymphoma.

V usage is TRBV5-1 and J usage is TRBJ2-7, with 15 bases fitting TRBD2. Trimming removed 0 bases from V and 4 bases from J; junction bases left unmatched: 2. This CDR3 region has 16 residues. Germline V gives CDR1 SGHRS, CDR2 YFSETQ. CDR3 nucleotide sequence: TGCGCCAGCAGCTTGGCCGGGACTAGCGGGGGGTACGAGCAGTACTTC. As protein: CASSLAGTSGGYEQYF.

The chain combines TRBV19 with TRBJ2-7, with 9 nucleotides matching TRBD2. Germline lookup yields CDR1 LNHDA and CDR2 SQIVND (reference sequence). Trimming took 3 bases from V and 2 from J; bases not matched to a gene: 5. The CDR3 is 15 residues long. This CDR3 is CASSIASGAAYEQYF. The CDR3 bases are TGTGCCAGTAGTATCGCTAGCGGGGCCGCCTACGAGCAGTACTTC.

The chain employs TRBV20-1 and TRBJ2-5; D is ambiguous. This CDR3 comprises 11 residues. The germline gives CDR1 DFQATT, CDR2 SNEGSKA (reference sequence). Trimming took 0 bases from V and 4 from J, leaving 3 bases between them. The CDR3 is CSARESETQYF. The DNA of the CDR3 is TGCAGTGCTAGAGAGTCAGAGACCCAGTACTTC.

The rearrangement joins TRBV6-5 to TRBJ2-3; D unclear. CDR3 length: 14 amino acids. V was cut by 0 bases and J by 2 bases, with 6 bases left in between. Germline-derived CDR1 and CDR2 are MNHEY and SVGAGI. The CDR3 sequence: CASSYSYYTDTQYF. In nucleotides, the CDR3 is TGTGCCAGCAGTTACTCGTACTACACAGATACGCAGTATTTT.

This sequence joins TRBV5-1 and TRBJ1-4, with 9 bases matching TRBD1. The CDR3 sequence is 14 residues long. Germline lookup yields CDR1 SGHRS and CDR2 YFSETQ. V lost 4 bases to trimming and J lost 8 bases; unmatched junction nucleotides: 6. The CDR3 sequence is CASSMGQGEEKLFF. Here the CDR3 DNA reads TGCGCCAGCAGCATGGGACAGGGTGAAGAAAAACTGTTTTTT.

This clone appeared a few times. The gene calls are TRBV28 and TRBJ1-6; D call uncertain. The CDR3 is 13 residues long. Germline-derived CDR1 and CDR2 are MDHEN and SYDVKM. V was cut by 6 bases and J by 11 bases, with 14 bases left in between. CDR3 sequence: CASRPSGFAPLHF. CDR3 DNA sequence: TGTGCCAGCAGACCCTCGGGATTCGCACCCCTCCACTTT.

V usage is TRBV19 and J usage is TRBJ1-2; TRBD1 aligns across 10 bases. Germline CDR1 reads LNHDA; CDR2 reads SQIVND (reference sequence). The CDR3 sequence is 14 residues long. Trimming took 9 bases from V and 1 from J; bases not matched to a gene: 5. CDR3 DNA sequence: TGTGCCAGCGCCCGGGACAGGGGTAACTATGGCTACACCTTC. Translation: CASARDRGNYGYTF.

Only a few counts were recorded for this clone. CDR3 amino acids: CATSREVTSYEQYF. The CDR3 DNA follows: TGTGCCACCAGCAGAGAAGTCACTTCCTACGAGCAGTACTTC. V is TRBV15 and J is TRBJ2-7; D is uncertain. Trimming removed 0 bases at V and 1 base at J, with 7 bases between. The CDR3 is made up of 14 amino acids. Germline lookup yields CDR1 LNHNV and CDR2 YYDKDF (reference sequence).

The chain employs TRBV15 and TRBJ1-1; TRBD1 matches 7 bases. The CDR3 covers 13 residues. Trimming removed 1 base from V and 5 bases from J; junction bases left unmatched: 1. CDR1 and CDR2 from the germline V gene are LNHNV and YYDKDF (reference sequence). CDR3 in amino acids: CATSRGQGTEAFF. In DNA, the CDR3 is TGTGCCACCAGCAGAGGACAGGGTACTGAAGCTTTCTTT.

This clone was picked up a small number of times. The V and J genes are TRBV5-8 and TRBJ2-1; TRBD2 might be the D (5 bases). The V end was cut by 0 bases, the J end by 7 bases, with 17 bases between. The CDR3 has 16 residues. CDR1 and CDR2 from the germline V gene are SGHTS and YDEGEE. The CDR3 DNA sequence: TGTGCCAGCAGCTTGGCCTTAGGCGGAGGAAGTAATGAGCAGTTCTTC. Protein: CASSLALGGGSNEQFF.

V usage is TRBV19 and J usage is TRBJ1-4, with D unclear. Per the germline V gene, CDR1 is LNHDA and CDR2 is SQIVND (reference sequence). This CDR3 contains 14 residues. V lost 5 bases and J 0 bases, leaving 7 bases between the germline ends. The CDR3 coding sequence is TGTGCCAGTAGTCAGCTCGCAACTAATGAAAAACTGTTTTTT. Protein: CASSQLATNEKLFF.

The chain links TRBV27 to TRBJ1-3, with a possible D match to TRBD1 (5 bases). Trimming pared 2 bases from V and 2 bases from J, leaving 7 bases between. The germline gives CDR1 MNHEY, CDR2 SMNVEV (reference sequence). The CDR3 totals 14 residues. CDR3 region: CASSLGGAGNTIYF. The CDR3 nucleotides read TGTGCCAGCAGTTTAGGGGGTGCTGGAAACACCATATATTTT.

The chain has TRBV28 and TRBJ2-7; 7 bases match TRBD1. Germline V gives CDR1 MDHEN, CDR2 SYDVKM. V gave up 1 base and J gave up 3 bases; unmatched junction bases: 0. The CDR3 has 13 amino acids. For the CDR3, the DNA is TGTGCCAGCAGTTTATACAGGGGCTACGAGCAGTACTTC. It codes for CASSLYRGYEQYF.

V gene TRBV19 combines with J gene TRBJ2-7, with D unclear. The V gene's germline CDR1 is LNHDA and CDR2 SQIVND (reference sequence). Trimming shortened V by 9 bases and J by 1 base, and 19 bases separated the two germline ends. This CDR3 spans 15 amino acids. CDR3 DNA sequence: TGTGCCAGACCCGACGACCCACCCAATTCCTACGAGCAGTACTTC. Its protein product is CARPDDPPNSYEQYF.